These 30 T cell receptor beta chains were sequenced from one sample in a study of tumor and adjacent non-tumor tissue in lung cancer. This sample's RNA came from whole unsorted tissue. A modified ARM-PCR protocol with three rounds of nested PCR amplified TCRbeta. Using its own MiXCR run on the multiplex PCR reads, TCRdb lists one record per CDR3 protein. The sample contains tens of thousands of distinct CDR3 sequences, roughly 80% of which appear only once. Source material: lung tumor tissue. The receptors here all came from a woman in her forties or fifties with non-small cell lung cancer.

Details on this clonotype: The junction departs from the called germline gene at one end, perhaps through a read error. The chain combines TRBV20-1 with TRBJ2-3, with 8 bases that match TRBD1. Germline V gene lookup returns CDR1 DFQATT and CDR2 SNEGSKA (reference sequence). The CDR3 is 17 residues long. CDR3 sequence reads: CSARDRTGIDCTDTQYF. DNA for the CDR3: TGCAGTGCTAGAGATAGGACAGGGATTGATTGTACAGATACGCAGTACTTT.

For this clonotype: At one boundary the junction diverges from the germline segment, which might be a read error. The V call is TRBV12-3 or TRBV12-4, the J call TRBJ2-1, with no clear D. CDR3 size: 11 residues. Here the CDR3 DNA reads TGTGCCAGCCGTTTGGCACCTGATCAGCTCTTC. Translating it yields CASRLAPDQLF.

On this clonotype: The CDR3 carries no conserved terminal phenylalanine or tryptophan, so it likely arises from a read error. The DNA is omitted, as the CDR3 cannot be located on it reliably, and the CDR3 follows TCRdb's listing. The chain couples TRBV4-1 to TRBJ1-2; the table's TRBD1 call for D was not verified on the DNA. The CDR3 length is 15 residues, termini included. Germline V lookup: CDR1 MGHRA, CDR2 YSYEKL. The chain's CDR3 is CASSQDRTGVYGYTL.

With respect to this clonotype: One end of the junction is discordant with germline, which a read error may explain. This chain uses TRBV20-1 with TRBJ2-7; 8 bases map to TRBD1. The CDR3 extends over 15 amino acids. Germline-derived CDR1 and CDR2 are DFQATT and SNEGSKA (reference sequence). The CDR3 DNA follows: TGCAGTGCTAGAGATGGGGCAGGGGGCTGGTACGAGCACTACTTC. It codes for CSARDGAGGWYEHYF.

This clonotype was observed a single time. This CDR3 is missing its conserved last phenylalanine or tryptophan, likely due to a read error. It is unclear where the CDR3 begins or ends on the DNA, so no DNA is shown, and the CDR3 is as TCRdb lists it. This chain joins TRBV29-1 and TRBJ2-3. The germline CDR1 and CDR2 sequences are SQVTM and ANQGSEA. The CDR3 is 12 residues long, counting both termini. The CDR3: CSGLDLTDTHYL.

This clonotype was seen at least ten times. The chain links TRBV14 to TRBJ2-1; D is perhaps TRBD2 (5 bases). V lost 4 bases and J lost 10, with 14 bases in between. The CDR3 covers 13 residues. Germline-derived CDR1 and CDR2 are SGHDN and FVKESK. CDR3 sequence (DNA): TGTGCCAGCAGCCTCTCACTAGTCGGAGAGCAGTTCTTC. Its translation: CASSLSLVGEQFF.

Comments on this clonotype: The junction shows a germline mismatch at one end, possibly a read error. The chain uses TRBV20-1 and TRBJ1-6, with D perhaps TRBD1 (5 bases). The CDR3 loop spans 15 amino acids. Germline CDR1 reads DFQATT; CDR2 reads SNEGSKA (reference sequence). The CDR3 spells CSARDLHRPYSPLQF. DNA for the CDR3: TGCAGTGCTAGAGACCTACACAGGCCCTATTCACCCCTCCAGTTT.

On this clonotype itself: This likely comes from a read error, as the CDR3 has no conserved phenylalanine or tryptophan at its end. The chain joins TRBV4-1 to TRBJ1-1; D might be TRBD1 (6 bases). V gave up 0 bases and J gave up 6 bases, with 17 bases separating them. This CDR3 contains 16 residues. Germline CDR1 and CDR2: MGHRA and YSYEKL. CDR3 in DNA: TGCGCCAGCAGCCAAGATCCATACAGGGCAAGCGCTGAAGCTTTCTCT. This gives the protein CASSQDPYRASAEAFS.

This clonotype was detected only once. One junction end disagrees with the germline gene, perhaps due to a read error. This chain uses TRBV6-6 with TRBJ2-1, with D hard to call. This CDR3 is built from 12 residues. CDR1 and CDR2 (germline): MNHNY, SVGAGI (reference sequence). This CDR3 reads CASSYSMRIGVF. The CDR3 DNA reads TGTGCCAGCAGTTACTCGATGAGGATTGGGGTCTTC.

This clonotype appeared once. The chain employs TRBV11-1 and TRBJ2-1; weak D call: TRBD1 (6 bases). The CDR3 length is 14 residues. V lost 2 bases, J lost 8 bases, and 13 bases lay in between. Germline values: CDR1 SGHAT, CDR2 FQDESV (reference sequence). The CDR3: CASSLRQAFYEQFF. In DNA, the CDR3 is TGTGCCAGCAGCTTACGACAGGCTTTCTATGAGCAGTTCTTC. Drawing the rest from reference TRBV11-1 and TRBJ2-1, the complete variable domain is EAEVAQSPRYKITEKSQAVAFWCDPISGHATLYWYRQILGQGPELLVQFQDESVVDDSQLPKDRFSAERLKGVDSTLKIQPAELGDSAMYLCASSLRQAFYEQFFGPGTRLTVL.

In this sample, this clonotype turned up many times. A read error is possible here, since a much larger clone lies one base away. The chain couples TRBV10-3 to TRBJ1-2; possibly TRBD1 for D (5 bases). Germline CDR1 and CDR2: ENHRY and SYGVKD. V dropped 11 bases and J dropped 2 bases, with 15 bases sitting between them. This CDR3 is 13 amino acids long. CDR3 sequence reads: CAANQGRNYGYTF. CDR3 DNA sequence: TGTGCCGCCAATCAGGGCCGAAACTATGGCTACACCTTC.

V and J are TRBV12-3 or TRBV12-4 and TRBJ2-7, with D uncertain. This CDR3 is built from 14 residues. With 3 bases removed from V and 11 bases from J, the gap between germline ends came to 20 bases. In DNA form, the CDR3 reads TGTGCCAGCAGTTTTTCGATAGGTCTGGTGGGGAAGTACTTC. It encodes CASSFSIGLVGKYF.

About this clonotype: The junction departs from the called germline gene at one end, perhaps through a read error. The V gene is TRBV12-3 or TRBV12-4, the J gene TRBJ1-1, with D perhaps TRBD1 (5 bases). This CDR3 region has 12 residues. CDR3 loop: CVSSSLLGGAFF. CDR3 nucleotide sequence: TGTGTCAGCAGTTCCCTTCTGGGGGGAGCTTTCTTT.

The chain links TRBV11-2 to TRBJ2-1; 10 nucleotides match TRBD2. The ends lost 5 bases at V and 5 bases at J; junction bases unmatched: 9. CDR1 is SGHAT, CDR2 FQNNGV, per germline. This CDR3 has 16 residues. The CDR3 here is CASSQMILAGHNEQFF. The CDR3, as DNA: TGTGCCAGCAGCCAGATGATACTAGCGGGGCACAATGAGCAGTTCTTC.

The chain uses TRBV5-6 and TRBJ2-2, with D tentatively TRBD2 (6 bases). This CDR3 comprises 16 residues. Looked up from germline, CDR1 is SGHDT and CDR2 is YYEEEE. V dropped 4 bases and J dropped 6 bases, with 19 bases sitting between them. The chain's CDR3 is CASSVLERVFAGELFF. The CDR3, as DNA: TGTGCCAGCAGCGTGCTGGAGCGGGTTTTCGCCGGGGAGCTGTTTTTT.

About this clonotype itself: Because the CDR3 is missing its conserved closing phenylalanine or tryptophan, this is likely a read error. CDR3 sequence: CASSPWATGYYEQYS. As DNA, the CDR3 is TGTGCCAGCAGCCCTTGGGCTACCGGTTACTACGAGCAGTACTCC. The rearrangement joins TRBV11-2 to TRBJ2-7; D remains unclear. The length of the CDR3 is 15 residues. Trimming stripped 5 bases from V and 3 bases from J, with 17 bases between. Per the germline V gene, CDR1 is SGHAT and CDR2 is FQNNGV.

The chain links TRBV6-1 to TRBJ2-7; maybe TRBD2 (5 bases). The V gene's germline CDR1 is MNHNS and CDR2 SASEGT. Trimming cost V 7 bases and J 5 bases, with 15 bases left between them. CDR3 length: 13 residues. The CDR3 coding sequence is TGTGCCAGCAATGAGGGCAGAAACCACGAGCAGTACTTC. As protein: CASNEGRNHEQYF.

A note on this clonotype: A read error is possible here, since a much larger clone lies one base away. V gene TRBV2 combines with J gene TRBJ2-3; D is unresolved. Germline V gene lookup returns CDR1 SNHLY and CDR2 FYNNEI. The CDR3 has 12 residues. The CDR3 reads CASRPDTDTRYF. CDR3 in DNA: TGTGCCAGCAGGCCTGACACAGATACGCGGTATTTT.

This chain uses TRBV4-3 with TRBJ2-1; D not certain. The CDR3 is 13 amino acids. Germline V CDR1 and CDR2: LGHNA, YSLEER. V was pared by 3 bases and J by 6 bases, with 9 bases between. CDR3 bases: TGCGCCAGCAGCCACTCTCGGAGCAATGAGCAGTTCTTC. Residues: CASSHSRSNEQFF.

This clonotype showed up just a few times. This clone may be a read error of a much larger clone one base away. The chain recombines TRBV28 with TRBJ2-1; 8 positions match TRBD2. Trimming cost V 6 bases and J 12 bases; bases outside gene matches: 16. Germline assignment: CDR1 MDHEN and CDR2 SYDVKM. The CDR3 is made up of 15 amino acids. The chain's CDR3 is CASSISGTGAGVQFF. The DNA of the CDR3 is TGTGCCAGCAGCATTAGCGGGACCGGGGCTGGGGTGCAGTTCTTC.

Turning to this clonotype: The conserved closing phenylalanine or tryptophan is absent in this CDR3, likely reflecting a read error. The chain combines TRBV28 with TRBJ2-5; D remains unclear. Germline V gene data show CDR1 as MDHEN and CDR2 as SYDVKM. The CDR3 is 14 residues long. The CDR3 loop is CASSSQRYQEAQYL. CDR3 DNA: TGTGCCAGCAGTTCCCAAAGATACCAAGAGGCCCAGTACTTA.

CDR3 bases: TGTGCCAGCATATACCGGCGTTTAGGGGCCTCGAACACCGGGGAGCTGTTTTTT. The encoded protein is CASIYRRLGASNTGELFF. The rearrangement uses TRBV6-2 or TRBV6-3 and TRBJ2-2, with D possibly being TRBD1 (5 bases). Per germline, CDR1 MNHEY and CDR2 SVGEGT. The V end was cut by 7 bases, the J end by 0 bases, with 21 bases between. CDR3 size: 18 residues.

This clonotype was counted once. The conserved phenylalanine or tryptophan is not found at the CDR3 terminus, so this likely reflects a read error. This chain connects TRBV28 to TRBJ2-7, with D possibly matching TRBD1 (5 bases). With 4 bases removed from V and 1 base from J, the gap between germline ends came to 14 bases. The CDR3 covers 15 residues. Germline values: CDR1 MDHEN, CDR2 SYDVKM. The CDR3 DNA is TGTGCCAGCAGTTCGTCCAGACAGCTATCCTACGAGCAGTACATC. This codes for CASSSSRQLSYEQYI.

A note on this clonotype: One junction end disagrees with the germline gene, perhaps due to a read error. The V and J genes are TRBV11-2 and TRBJ2-3, with TRBD1 as a possible D gene (5 bases). The CDR3 is 13 residues long. Germline values: CDR1 SGHAT, CDR2 FQNNGV. DNA of the CDR3: TGTGCCGGCAGCTTATGTGGGGCAAATACGCAGTATTTT. Translated, it gives CAGSLCGANTQYF.

This clonotype was recorded once. Mismatch with germline at one junction end may stem from a read error. CDR3 sequence reads: CSTRDLRSGVSSEAFF. CDR3 nucleotide sequence: TGCAGTACTAGAGACCTCCGATCGGGGGTATCCAGTGAAGCTTTCTTT. The V and J genes are TRBV20-1 and TRBJ1-1, with D perhaps matching TRBD1 (5 bases). Germline V CDR1 and CDR2: DFQATT, SNEGSKA (reference sequence). The CDR3 length is 16 residues.

Worth noting for this clonotype: A much larger clonotype is one base distant, so this may be a read error. The CDR3 bases are TGCGCCAGCAGCGGGAGACTAGGAGAGACCCAGTACTTC. This translates into CASSGRLGETQYF. V usage is TRBV5-1 and J usage is TRBJ2-5, with D possibly TRBD2 on 6 matching bases. Germline-derived CDR1 and CDR2 are SGHRS and YFSETQ. V gave up 4 bases and J gave up 4 bases, with 11 bases separating them. CDR3 length: 13 residues.

In regard to this clonotype: One end of the junction is discordant with germline, which a read error may explain. The genes are TRBV10-3 and TRBJ2-1, with 7 positions matching TRBD2. There are 16 residues in the CDR3. Germline V lookup: CDR1 ENHRY, CDR2 SYGVKD. Written as DNA, the CDR3 is TGTGCCATCACCGCTTCGGCTAGCGGAACCAACAATGAGCATTTCTTC. This translates into CAITASASGTNNEHFF.

This clonotype is a singleton in its sample. The germline gene is not matched at one end of the junction; a read error may be the cause. The CDR3 DNA is TGTGCCAGCACTTACTCGAGCGAGGTCGCTGAAGCTCTCTTT. This translates into CASTYSSEVAEALF. V gene TRBV6-6 combines with J gene TRBJ1-1; D is ambiguous. The CDR3 loop spans 14 amino acids. Germline CDR1 is MNHNY and CDR2 is SVGAGI (reference sequence).

V usage is TRBV20-1 and J usage is TRBJ2-3, with unresolved D. The DNA end is a closer match to TRBJ1-5, so the J assignment may be wrong. CDR3 length: 16 residues. Germline-derived CDR1 and CDR2 are DFQATT and SNEGSKA (reference sequence). In DNA form, the CDR3 reads TGCAGTGCCGAAGGGATCGGCAGGTGGACCACAGATATGCAGCATTTT. Amino acids: CSAEGIGRWTTDMQHF.

As to this clonotype: Sequence at one end of the junction differs from germline and may be a read error. The chain employs TRBV28 and TRBJ1-6, with a possible D match to TRBD1 (5 bases). Looked up from germline, CDR1 is MDHEN and CDR2 is SYDVKM. The CDR3 spans 14 residues. The CDR3 spells CASRPGGQISSLHF. The CDR3 DNA follows: TGTGCCAGCAGACCGGGGGGTCAGATTTCATCCCTCCACTTT.